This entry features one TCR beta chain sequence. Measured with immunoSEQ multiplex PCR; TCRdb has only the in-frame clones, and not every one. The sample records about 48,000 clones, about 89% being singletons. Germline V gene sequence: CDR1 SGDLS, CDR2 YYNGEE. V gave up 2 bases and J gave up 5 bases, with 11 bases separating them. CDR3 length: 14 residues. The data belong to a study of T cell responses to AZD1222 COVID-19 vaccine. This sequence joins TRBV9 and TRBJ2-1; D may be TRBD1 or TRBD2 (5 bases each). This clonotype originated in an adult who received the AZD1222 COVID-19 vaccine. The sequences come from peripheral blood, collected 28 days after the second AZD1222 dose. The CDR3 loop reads CASSVSGSNNEQFF. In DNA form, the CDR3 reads TGTGCCAGCAGCGTGTCAGGGAGCAACAATGAGCAGTTCTTC.